This TCR beta chain came from a study of blood T cell repertoires in COVID-19. Study overall: From T cells, B-cell-depleted T cells, or PBMCs came the material, which was cDNA or gDNA.

The germline V and J ends were trimmed by 0 bases and 0 bases, with 12 bases remaining between them. Germline V gene lookup returns CDR1 LGHNA and CDR2 YNFKEQ. This CDR3 has 17 amino acids. Sequencing was performed with immunoSEQ multiplex PCR; in TCRdb, only in-frame clones are kept and a portion is missing. This table holds roughly 32,000 clones, approximately 95% found once. This TCR came from a male donor with active COVID-19. The material sequenced was peripheral blood. The V and J genes are TRBV4-2 and TRBJ1-3; D gene ambiguous. The chain's CDR3 is CASSQDPTESSGNTIYF. The CDR3 DNA sequence: TGTGCCAGCAGCCAAGACCCCACGGAGAGCTCTGGAAACACCATATATTTT.